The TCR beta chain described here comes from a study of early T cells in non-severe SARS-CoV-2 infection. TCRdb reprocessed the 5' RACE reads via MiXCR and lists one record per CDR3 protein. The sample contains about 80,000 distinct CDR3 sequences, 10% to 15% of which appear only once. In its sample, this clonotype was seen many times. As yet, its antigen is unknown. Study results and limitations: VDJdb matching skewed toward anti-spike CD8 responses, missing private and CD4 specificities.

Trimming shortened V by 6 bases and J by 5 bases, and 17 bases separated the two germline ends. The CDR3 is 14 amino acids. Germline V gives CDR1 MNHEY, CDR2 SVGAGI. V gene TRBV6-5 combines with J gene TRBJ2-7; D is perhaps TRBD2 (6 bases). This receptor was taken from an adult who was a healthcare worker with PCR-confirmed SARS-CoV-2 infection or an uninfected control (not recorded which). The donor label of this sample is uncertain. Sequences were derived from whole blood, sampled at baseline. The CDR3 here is CASRLLARSNEQYF. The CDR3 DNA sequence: TGTGCCAGCAGGCTACTAGCCCGGTCTAACGAGCAGTACTTC.